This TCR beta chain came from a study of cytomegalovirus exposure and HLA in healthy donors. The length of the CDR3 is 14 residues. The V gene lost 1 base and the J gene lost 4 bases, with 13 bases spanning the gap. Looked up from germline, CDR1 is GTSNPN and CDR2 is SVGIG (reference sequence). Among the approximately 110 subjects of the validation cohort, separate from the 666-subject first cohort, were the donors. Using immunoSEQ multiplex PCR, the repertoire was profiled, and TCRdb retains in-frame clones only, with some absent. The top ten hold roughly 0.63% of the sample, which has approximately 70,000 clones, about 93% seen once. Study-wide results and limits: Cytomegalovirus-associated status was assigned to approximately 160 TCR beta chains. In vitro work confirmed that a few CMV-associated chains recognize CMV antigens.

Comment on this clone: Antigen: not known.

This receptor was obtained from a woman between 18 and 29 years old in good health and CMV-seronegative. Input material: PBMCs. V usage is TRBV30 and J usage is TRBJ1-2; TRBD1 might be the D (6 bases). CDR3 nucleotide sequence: TGTGCCTGGAGTGAAACAGGGAAAGGCTATGGCTACACCTTC. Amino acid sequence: CAWSETGKGYGYTF. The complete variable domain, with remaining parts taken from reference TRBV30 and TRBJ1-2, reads SQTIHQWPATLVQPVGSPLSLECTVEGTSNPNLYWYRQAAGRGLQLLFYSVGIGQISSEVPQNLSASRPQDRQFILSSKKLLLSDSGFYLCAWSETGKGYGYTFGSGTRLTVV.